The clone carrying this T cell receptor (beta chain) was detected only once. The sample comes from a study of CD8 T cells in Susac syndrome. TCR beta sequencing was performed on blood CD8+ and CD4+ T cells. TEMRA cells were FACS-enriched, while CD8+ and CD4+ T cells were negatively isolated. V gave up 6 bases and J gave up 8 bases; unmatched junction bases: 3. The CDR3 runs 11 residues. RNA in amounts of roughly 0.5 to 1 ug was reverse transcribed with random hexamers. The CDR3 of TCR beta was amplified by immunoSEQ multiplex PCR across 54 Vbeta and 13 Jbeta. TCRdb re-called the immunoSEQ multiplex PCR reads through MiXCR, storing one row per CDR3 protein. The profile covers 100,000 to 150,000 distinct CDR3 sequences, with just under 95% appearing a single time and approximately 0.22% taken by the ten largest.

The clonotype was recovered from a human donor with Susac syndrome. The chain links TRBV12-3 or TRBV12-4 to TRBJ1-2; TRBD1 matches at 7 bases. Sequenced material: CD8+ T cells from PBMCs. In DNA form, the CDR3 reads TGTGCCAGCAGCAAGACAGGGGGCTACACCTTC. This gives the protein CASSKTGGYTF.